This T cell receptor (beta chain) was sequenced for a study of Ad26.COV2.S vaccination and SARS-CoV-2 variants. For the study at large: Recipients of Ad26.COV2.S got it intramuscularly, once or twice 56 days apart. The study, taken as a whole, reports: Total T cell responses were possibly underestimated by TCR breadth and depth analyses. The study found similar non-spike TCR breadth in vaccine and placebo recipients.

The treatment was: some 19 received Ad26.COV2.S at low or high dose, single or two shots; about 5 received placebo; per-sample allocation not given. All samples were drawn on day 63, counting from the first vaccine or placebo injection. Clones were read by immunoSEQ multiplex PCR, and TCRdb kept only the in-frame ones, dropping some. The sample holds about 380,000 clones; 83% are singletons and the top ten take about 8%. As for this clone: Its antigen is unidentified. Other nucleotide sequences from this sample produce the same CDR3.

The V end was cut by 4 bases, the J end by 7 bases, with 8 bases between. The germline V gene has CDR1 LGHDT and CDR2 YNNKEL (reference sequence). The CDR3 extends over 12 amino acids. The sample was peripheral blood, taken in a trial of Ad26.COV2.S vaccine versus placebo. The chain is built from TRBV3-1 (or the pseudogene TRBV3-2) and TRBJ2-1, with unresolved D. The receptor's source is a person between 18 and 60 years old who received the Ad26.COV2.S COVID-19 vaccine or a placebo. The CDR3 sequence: CASSPLGNEQFF. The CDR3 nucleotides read TGTGCCAGCAGCCCGTTGGGTAATGAGCAGTTCTTC.